A selection of T cell receptor beta chains follows, all from one sample in a study of vaccination effects on CD4 cells after COVID-19. Their target antigens are unknown. Assay used: immunoSEQ multiplex PCR; TCRdb lists only in-frame clones, some missing. The sample consists of 25,000 to 35,000 clones, 80% to 85% of them appearing once. Sequences were derived from CD4+ T cells from PBMCs cultured with SARS-CoV-2 spike peptides, sampled after COVID-19 vaccination. The source is a human donor who received a COVID-19 vaccine. Some clones in this sample may be carry-over from other donors' samples. The CDR3 runs from the conserved cysteine through the conserved F or W. D genes are given only for firm matches. Clone size is shown for a subset of rows, as once, few, many or a class of expanded clone.

clone size	CDR3 length	V gene	J gene	D gene	CDR3 DNA	CDR3 protein
-	15	TRBV3-1/TRBV3-2	TRBJ1-6	TRBD1	TGTGCCAGCAGCCTACGGGACAGTATGAATTCACCCCTCCACTTT	CASSLRDSMNSPLHF
-	17	TRBV6-2/TRBV6-3	TRBJ2-5	TRBD2	TGTGCCAGCAGTTCATATCGGACTAGCGGGGGCCAAGAGACCCAGTACTTC	CASSSYRTSGGQETQYF
once	16	TRBV5-4	TRBJ2-1	-	TGTGCCAGCAGCTTGGGGTGGGCGGGGCCCTACAATGAGCAGTTCTTC	CASSLGWAGPYNEQFF
few	16	TRBV3-1/TRBV3-2	TRBJ1-4	-	TGTGCCAGCAGCCCCACAGCCCGTGCAACTAATGAAAAACTGTTTTTT	CASSPTARATNEKLFF
-	13	TRBV18	TRBJ1-3	-	TGTGCCAGCTCACCAGCCTCTGGAAACACCATATATTTT	CASSPASGNTIYF
-	11	TRBV18	TRBJ1-2	-	TGTGCCAGCTCACCAATCTATGGCTACACCTTC	CASSPIYGYTF
-	14	TRBV19	TRBJ1-1	TRBD1	TGTGCCAGTAGTGCATGGACAGGCCGCACTGAAGCTTTCTTT	CASSAWTGRTEAFF
-	14	TRBV30	TRBJ1-1	-	TGTGCCTGGAGCCATGGACTGACGAACACTGAAGCTTTCTTT	CAWSHGLTNTEAFF
-	15	TRBV6-2/TRBV6-3	TRBJ1-3	-	TGTGCCAGCAGTCTAGACCGGAGCTCTGGAAACACCATATATTTT	CASSLDRSSGNTIYF
-	19	TRBV18	TRBJ1-5	-	TGTGCCAGCTCACCACGGGCAGCACAGAATTCTTATAGCAATCAGCCCCAGCATTTT	CASSPRAAQNSYSNQPQHF
-	14	TRBV6-6	TRBJ1-5	-	TGTGCCAGCAGTTACTTTGGAGGCCCAGGGCCCCAGCATTTT	CASSYFGGPGPQHF
once	15	TRBV18	TRBJ1-4	-	TGTGCCAGCTCACCACAGGCAGGGCGGGAGGAAAAACTGTTTTTT	CASSPQAGREEKLFF
-	13	TRBV7-9	TRBJ2-5	TRBD1	TGTGCCAGCAGCTTTAGACAGGGAGAGACCCAGTACTTC	CASSFRQGETQYF
-	15	TRBV7-2	TRBJ2-5	-	TGTGCCAGCAGCTTAGGGGGGCGGGGACAAGAGACCCAGTACTTC	CASSLGGRGQETQYF
-	13	TRBV24-1	TRBJ1-2	TRBD1	TGTGCCACCAGGGACAGGGATAACTATGGCTACACCTTC	CATRDRDNYGYTF
-	14	TRBV20-1	TRBJ2-5	-	TGCAGTGCTAGTGGGGCCTTACTTCAAGAGACCCAGTACTTC	CSASGALLQETQYF
-	17	TRBV5-5	TRBJ2-3	-	TGTGCCAGCAGCCGAGGTGGGCAGGGTGTTCCCACAGATACGCAGTATTTT	CASSRGGQGVPTDTQYF
few	13	TRBV5-3	TRBJ1-2	TRBD1	TGTGCCAGAAGCCCTGACAGGGGCCGTGGCTACACCTTC	CARSPDRGRGYTF
-	13	TRBV10-3	TRBJ1-1	-	TGTGCCATCAGTGGAGATGGAGGTGCTGAAGCTTTCTTT	CAISGDGGAEAFF
-	14	TRBV11-2	TRBJ2-5	-	TGTGCCAGCAGCCGTCTCCCGGGTCAAGAGACCCAGTACTTC	CASSRLPGQETQYF